This entry features one TCR beta chain sequence. What it binds is unknown. Profiled with immunoSEQ multiplex PCR; TCRdb holds only in-frame clones, not every one. This sample carries around 19,000 clones, around 86% of them seen once, and the ten largest clones take approximately 15%. The sample originates from a study of somatic mutations in cytotoxic T cells in rheumatoid arthritis. Study-level background: Certain V beta antibody-stained T-cell populations, V beta1+ cells sequenced for TCRB among them, were flow-sorted to nearly 100% purity. Findings and limits, study-wide: Adjustment for multiple comparisons was not applied to the slight TRBV07 underrepresentation observed in rheumatoid arthritis patients.

The CDR3 is 15 residues long. Germline V gene sequence: CDR1 LGHNA, CDR2 YNFKEQ. Trimming pared 0 bases from V and 7 bases from J, leaving 13 bases between. This TCR came from an adult with rheumatoid arthritis. The chain has TRBV4-2 and TRBJ1-5; a possible D gene is TRBD1 (5 bases). The source material was CD8+ T cells sorted from blood. The CDR3 DNA reads as TGTGCCAGCAGCCAAGATGGGAGGGGATGGCAGCCCCAGCATTTT. This translates into CASSQDGRGWQPQHF.